The clone carrying this TCR beta chain has only one observation. This entry is derived from a study of long-term antiretroviral therapy in people with HIV. Germline V gene sequence: CDR1 SGHKS, CDR2 YYEKEE (reference sequence). The CDR3 extends over 14 amino acids. V lost 0 bases to trimming and J lost 7 bases, with 13 bases between them. Survey-level immunoSEQ v3.0 assays were run. The assay was immunoSEQ multiplex PCR, and TCRdb's table has in-frame clones only and misses some. The sample lists over 30,000 clones, roughly 80% occurring once. The sample here was unsorted PBMCs, taken 2 years after starting antiretroviral therapy. This receptor was obtained from a woman in her forties or fifties with HIV. This chain joins TRBV5-5 and TRBJ1-2, with D uncertain. CDR3 protein: CASSLDLGSLGYTF. As DNA, the CDR3 is TGTGCCAGCAGCTTGGATCTAGGATCCCTTGGCTACACCTTC.